This T cell receptor (beta chain) was obtained from a study of cytomegalovirus exposure and HLA in healthy donors (dated by TCRdb to the late 2010s). For the study in its entirety: According to an earlier analysis of 587 of the donors, about 179 million T cells yielded roughly 100 million unique TCR beta sequences and around 300 Gb of sequence data. Approximately 300 gigabases of sequencing data and some 85 million unique TCR sequences were included in an early release covering about 620 HLA-typed donors. The genetic ancestry cluster associated with self-reported Caucasian donors included 81% of the 398 genotyped donors. The study aimed to test whether signatures of past pathogen exposure could be identified by cataloging public T cell receptors. The study used immunosequencing to profile the T cell repertoires of 670 or so subjects and linked those repertoires to cytomegalovirus serostatus. Along with the approximately 700-subject first cohort, a separate validation cohort of around 120 different subjects was used. High-throughput TCR immunosequencing, statistical association of individual TCRs with disease status, and machine learning were combined to predict cytomegalovirus infection status. A later analysis re-analyzed previously published TCR beta repertoires from approximately 670 donors and added high-resolution HLA genotyping to study TCR occurrence patterns. In the later analysis, no new phenotypic data were used to find candidate immune exposures; instead, reliance was placed on TCR beta sequences and their occurrence across donors. An earlier analysis of 587 of the donors applied high-throughput TCR beta sequencing to assess whether each TCR beta V gene segment acted as functional or pseudogenic. Donor age, sex, ethnicity and CMV serostatus were collected together with the repertoire data. A later genetic analysis took genome-wide SNP genotypes for about 55% of the roughly 670 donors and used that subset as a discovery cohort. Every discovery cohort repertoire had been produced on one sequencing platform. Class I and class II HLA loci were covered by the typing at four-digit resolution. Typing coverage varied by locus: roughly 629-630 donors for A, B, C, DRB1 and DQB1; 500 to 550 for DQA1; over 600 for DPA1; approximately 470 for DPB1. About five DR-DQ haplotypes were treated as single units for association and clustering because of strong linkage in the cohort. Among roughly 400 genotyped donors of the cohort, an average of around 220,000 unique TCR beta nucleotide sequences was sequenced per donor, of which roughly 18% were non-productive.

A remark on this clone: It has no known antigen specificity. Base-call qualities are not available, and no considerably larger clone is one nucleotide away.

Results and caveats for the whole study, not just this receptor: Strong co-occurrence of HLA alleles, especially DR and DQ, made assigning TCR associations to individual alleles difficult. Presence/absence analyses assumed roughly uniform sequencing depth across donors, an assumption that may not hold. The study gave a list of under 200 TCR beta chains associated with cytomegalovirus. The classifier was reported to diagnose cytomegalovirus status with high specificity and sensitivity in both the original cohort and the validation cohort. The 87-base-pair reads could not distinguish some IMGT-functional V segments, including TRBV6-2 and TRBV6-3, so those segments were excluded. Broadly in line with IMGT annotations, most TCR beta V segments showed up in productive rearrangements about 87% or about 30% of the time in an earlier analysis of several hundred of the donors. A group of highly shared sequence variants was considered likely to be a technical artifact of the sequencing pipeline. Several of the top co-occurrence clusters appeared to be linked to parvovirus B19, influenza, CMV and Epstein-Barr virus, according to a later analysis. This cohort had only TCR beta chains sequenced, and the lack of alpha or paired-chain data limited which features could be detected. Correlated functional status among segregating V segments might be attributable to linkage disequilibrium, but an unknown experimental factor could not be ruled out. In a later analysis, HLA-associated TCR beta chains showed more clonal expansion and lower generation probabilities than non-associated chains that were equally common. Seventeen rarely observed V segments, including chromosome 9 orphons, were excluded from the earlier analysis of a few hundred of the donors because counts were too low. Because some donors lacked HLA typing at each locus, the association tests relied only on the typed subset. A few of the identified cytomegalovirus-associated TCR beta chains were confirmed in vitro to be specific for cytomegalovirus antigens. A later analysis found that most CMV-associated TCR beta chains appeared HLA-restricted, with HLA associations seemingly driven largely by CMV exposure. A further reported finding was that TCR beta sequences accurately predicted the HLA-A and HLA-B alleles for most subjects in the first cohort. According to the authors, the approach could potentially be generalized to other disease states and immunological phenotypes. For the cohort, immune exposure information was limited to CMV serostatus. While some public TCRs were present in many individuals, most TCR sequences turned up only very rarely across donors. A later analysis associated about 16,000 TCR beta sequences with specific HLA alleles at a false discovery rate of 0.05. An association between a missense DCLRE1C variant and V-gene and J-gene trimming of TCR beta chains was found in a later genetic analysis and replicated in an independent cohort. In a later analysis, TCR association rates were found to vary across HLA loci, with the most associated TCRs seen for DRB1 alleles and the fewest for HLA-C alleles. According to a later genetic analysis, donors in an Asian-associated ancestry cluster had fewer N-insertions in productive TCRs than the approximately 650-donor mean.

The library was obtained by the immunoSEQ multiplex PCR assay. For the multiplex PCR, a mixture combining 60 forward primers for TCR Vbeta segments and 13 reverse primers for TCR Jbeta segments was used. The CDR3 region of rearranged TCR beta genes was amplified from genomic DNA with a multiplex PCR assay. The amplified TCR beta libraries were sequenced on the Illumina HiSeq System as 87-base-pair reads. Regarding the original processing steps: Across the roughly 700 repertoires, a later analysis counted 78 million or so unique TCR beta chains, about 10 million of which were shared by at least two donors. Raw reads were error-corrected and collapsed into unique sequences with a nearest-neighbor algorithm that merged closely related sequences to remove PCR and sequencing errors. CDR3 sequences were aligned to IMGT reference sequences to assign V, D and J gene segments. For a sequence to be retained, at least a six-nucleotide match to both a V gene segment and a J gene segment was required. A rearrangement was called productive if the CDR3 had no stop codons and remained in frame with V and J, and every other rearrangement was called non-productive. Following IMGT convention, CDR3 was defined as the stretch from the second conserved V-encoded cysteine to the conserved J-encoded phenylalanine. The earlier analysis of 550 to 650 of the donors excluded any sequence lacking an unambiguous match to a single V gene segment. In an earlier analysis of 587 of the donors, a V segment was called functional when productive rearrangements were above 56.7%, and segregating when the standard deviation between donors exceeded 5%. A statistical classification framework was built to diagnose cytomegalovirus status from the catalog of TCR beta chain sequences. In a later analysis, V and J genes were assigned by comparing TCR nucleotide sequences against IMGT/GENE-DB human TR gene sequences. A later analysis assigned CDR3 sequences and most-parsimonious VDJ recombination scenarios with the TCRdist pipeline. A later analysis defined each TCR beta chain by its CDR3 amino acid sequence plus V-gene family, and excluded reads lacking a unique V-gene family. As a way to deal with suspected cross-contamination and a sequencing artifact, a later analysis dropped 592 nucleotide sequences that were highly shared and had low generation probability. In a later analysis, a clonal expansion index for each public chain was calculated from normalized within-repertoire ranks of inferred template counts. In a later analysis, generation probabilities were computed with a VDJ recombination model fitted to out-of-frame rearrangements, and the resulting probabilities were checked against IGoR. Hypergeometric tests were used in a later analysis to score TCR-TCR, TCR-HLA and TCR-CMV co-occurrence, with a repertoire-size bias correction applied to the TCR pairs. A later analysis estimated false discovery rates by permuting HLA or CMV assignments 20 times. In a later analysis, co-occurring TCRs were grouped using DBSCAN, with TCRdist sequence similarity added in when clustering inside HLA-allele-positive subsets. For co-occurrence clustering, repertoires with fewer than 30,000 or more than 120,000 public chains were excluded, along with several repertoires with anomalous nucleotide sharing. What TCRdb holds here is the immuneACCESS table cut down to in-frame rearrangements. Part of the clones is not present; checked against another copy, under half of the missing clones reflect an unresolved V gene, and the others are unexplained. D and trimming come from the DNA, and the V and J calls and clone size come from that table. A total of 100,000 or so clones appear in this sample, 81% of them only once. The ten largest clones represent under 5.5% of the sample.

CDR1 and CDR2, looked up from the germline V gene, are SNHLY and FYNNEI. Spanning cysteine to phenylalanine, the CDR3 consists of 13 amino acids. Solely the CDR3 DNA is kept, with 39 bases framed from the first base. The cohort comprised some 680 healthy bone marrow donors. At the time of sampling, every cohort member was nominally healthy, though immune exposures that went unrecorded were likely present. The donor was CMV seropositive and was included in the group of 250 to 300 seropositive cohort members. Every donor gave a peripheral blood sample, and the peripheral blood mononuclear cells from that sample were used for TCR beta sequencing. Genomic DNA extraction from the blood cell samples was performed with the Qiagen DNeasy Blood Extraction Kit.

Specimen: PBMCs. The rearranged segments are TRBV2 and TRBJ2-5, with TRBD2 tentatively as D gene (5 bases match). The end of the DNA aligns better with TRBJ2-7, so the J call may be wrong. The source is a man in his forties in good health and CMV-seropositive. The nucleotides are TGTGCCAGCAGGATTAGCGTAGCCTACGAGCAGTACTTC. This yields the protein CASRISVAYEQYF.